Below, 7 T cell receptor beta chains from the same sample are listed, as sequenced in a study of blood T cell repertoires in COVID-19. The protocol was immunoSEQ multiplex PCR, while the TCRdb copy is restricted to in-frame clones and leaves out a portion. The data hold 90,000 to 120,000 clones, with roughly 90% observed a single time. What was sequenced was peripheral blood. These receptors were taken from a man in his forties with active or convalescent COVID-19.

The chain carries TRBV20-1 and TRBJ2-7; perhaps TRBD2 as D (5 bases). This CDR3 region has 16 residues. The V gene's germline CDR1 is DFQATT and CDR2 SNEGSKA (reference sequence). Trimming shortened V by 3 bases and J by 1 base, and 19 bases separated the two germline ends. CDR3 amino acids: CSASSLRTGISYEQYF. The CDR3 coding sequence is TGCAGTGCTAGTAGTCTGAGGACGGGGATTTCCTACGAGCAGTACTTC.

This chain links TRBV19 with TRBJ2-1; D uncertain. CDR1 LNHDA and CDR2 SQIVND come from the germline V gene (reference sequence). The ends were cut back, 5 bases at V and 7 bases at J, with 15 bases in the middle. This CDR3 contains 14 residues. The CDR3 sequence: CASSSSGRWNEQFF. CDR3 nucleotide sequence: TGTGCCAGTAGTTCGAGTGGTCGTTGGAATGAGCAGTTCTTC.

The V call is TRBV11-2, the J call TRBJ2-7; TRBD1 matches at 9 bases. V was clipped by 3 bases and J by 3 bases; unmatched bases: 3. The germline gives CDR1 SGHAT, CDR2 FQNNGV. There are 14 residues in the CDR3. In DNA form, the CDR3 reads TGTGCCAGCAGCTTCCGGGACAGGGACTACGAGCAGTACTTC. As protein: CASSFRDRDYEQYF. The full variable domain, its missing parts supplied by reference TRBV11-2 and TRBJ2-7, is EAGVAQSPRYKIIEKRQSVAFWCNPISGHATLYWYQQILGQGPKLLIQFQNNGVVDDSQLPKDRFSAERLKGVDSTLKIQPAKLEDSAVYLCASSFRDRDYEQYFGPGTRLTVT.

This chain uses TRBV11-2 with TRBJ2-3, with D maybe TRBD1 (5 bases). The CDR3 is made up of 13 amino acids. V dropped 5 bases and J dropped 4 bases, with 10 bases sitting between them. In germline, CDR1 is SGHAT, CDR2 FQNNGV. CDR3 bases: TGTGCCAGCAGCAAAGGACATCCAGATACGCAGTATTTT. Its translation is CASSKGHPDTQYF.

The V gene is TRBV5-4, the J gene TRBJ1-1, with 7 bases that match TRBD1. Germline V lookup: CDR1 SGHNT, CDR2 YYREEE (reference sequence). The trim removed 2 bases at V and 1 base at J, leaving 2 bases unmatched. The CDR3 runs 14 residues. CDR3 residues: CASSLGTANTEAFF. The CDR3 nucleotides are TGTGCCAGCAGCTTAGGGACAGCGAACACTGAAGCTTTCTTT.

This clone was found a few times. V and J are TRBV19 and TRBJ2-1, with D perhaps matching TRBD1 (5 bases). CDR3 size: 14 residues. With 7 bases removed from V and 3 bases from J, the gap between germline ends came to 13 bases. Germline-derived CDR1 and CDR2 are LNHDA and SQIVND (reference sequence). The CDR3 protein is CASKGRDGYNEQFF. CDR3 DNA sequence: TGTGCCAGTAAGGGCAGGGATGGCTACAATGAGCAGTTCTTC.

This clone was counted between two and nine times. This CDR3 is CASSYSARGNTEAFF. CDR3 coding DNA: TGTGCCAGCAGTTACTCGGCCAGGGGGAACACTGAAGCTTTCTTT. The chain joins TRBV6-5 to TRBJ1-1; a weak D match, TRBD1 (6 bases). The CDR3 covers 15 residues. Germline CDR1 and CDR2: MNHEY and SVGAGI. V shed 0 bases and J shed 1 base, with 9 bases lying between them.